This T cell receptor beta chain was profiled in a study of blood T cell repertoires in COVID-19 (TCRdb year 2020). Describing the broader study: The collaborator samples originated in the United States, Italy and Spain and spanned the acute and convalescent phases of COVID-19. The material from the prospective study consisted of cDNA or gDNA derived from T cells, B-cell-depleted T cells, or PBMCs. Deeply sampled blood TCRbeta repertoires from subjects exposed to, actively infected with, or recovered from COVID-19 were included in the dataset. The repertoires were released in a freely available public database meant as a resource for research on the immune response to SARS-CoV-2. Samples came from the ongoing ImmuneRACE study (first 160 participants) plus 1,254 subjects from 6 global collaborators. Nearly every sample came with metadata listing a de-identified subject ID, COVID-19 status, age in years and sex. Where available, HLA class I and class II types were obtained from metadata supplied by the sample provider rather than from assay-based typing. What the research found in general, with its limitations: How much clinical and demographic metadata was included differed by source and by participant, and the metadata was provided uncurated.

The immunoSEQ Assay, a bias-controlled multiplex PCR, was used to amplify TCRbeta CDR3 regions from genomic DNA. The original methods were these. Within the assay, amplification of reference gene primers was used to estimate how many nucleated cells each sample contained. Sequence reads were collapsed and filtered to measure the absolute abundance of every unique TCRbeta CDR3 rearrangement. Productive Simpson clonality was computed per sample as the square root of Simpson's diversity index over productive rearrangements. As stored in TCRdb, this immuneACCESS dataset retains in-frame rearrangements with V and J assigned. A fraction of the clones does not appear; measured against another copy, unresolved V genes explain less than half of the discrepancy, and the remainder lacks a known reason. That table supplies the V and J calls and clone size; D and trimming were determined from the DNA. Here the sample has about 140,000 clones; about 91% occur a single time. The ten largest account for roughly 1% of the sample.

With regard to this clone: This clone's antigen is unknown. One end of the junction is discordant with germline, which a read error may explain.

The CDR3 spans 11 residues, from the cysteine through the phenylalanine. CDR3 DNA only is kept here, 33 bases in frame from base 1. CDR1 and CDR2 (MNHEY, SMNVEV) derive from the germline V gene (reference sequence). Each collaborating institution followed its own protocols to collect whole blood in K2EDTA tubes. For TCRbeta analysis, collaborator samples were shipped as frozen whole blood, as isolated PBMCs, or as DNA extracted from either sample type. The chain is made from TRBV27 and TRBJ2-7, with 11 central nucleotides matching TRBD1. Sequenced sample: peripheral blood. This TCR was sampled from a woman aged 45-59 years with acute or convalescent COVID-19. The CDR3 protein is CASSHGTGGDF. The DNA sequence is TGTGCCAGCAGTCACGGGACAGGGGGGGACTTC.